What follows describes a single T cell receptor (beta chain). Antigen: not known. This specimen belongs to a study of cytomegalovirus exposure and HLA in healthy donors. Study-wide background: The study's early data release held about 77 million unique TCRs from HLA-typed donors.

Study-wide findings and caveats: In an earlier analysis, most TCR beta V segments were productive about 87% or about 30% of the time. Later work associated roughly 15,000 TCR beta sequences with HLA alleles at 0.05 false discovery rate.

PCR involved 60 Vbeta and 13 Jbeta primers. Original analysis: An analysis that came later counted roughly 80 million unique TCR beta chains, some 11 million shared. Produced via immunoSEQ multiplex PCR; TCRdb's table is partial and in-frame only. V, J and clone size derive from that table, while D and trimming were established from the DNA sequence. Altogether under 130,000 clones are present, approximately 80% being singletons, with the ten largest covering approximately 1.3%. The V end was cut by 0 bases, the J end by 2 bases, with 6 bases between. This CDR3 has 15 amino acids. Germline-derived CDR1 and CDR2 are SGHRS and YFSETQ.

This clonotype originated in a man aged 25-45 years in good health and CMV-seronegative. The gene calls are TRBV5-1 and TRBJ1-6; unclear D gene. The source material was PBMCs. The CDR3 DNA is TGCGCCAGCAGCTTGGGGCAAGCCTATAATTCACCCCTCCACTTT. This gives the protein CASSLGQAYNSPLHF.